A single sample gave rise to the 16 T cell receptor beta chains below, sequenced in a study of blood T cell repertoires in COVID-19. Assay used: immunoSEQ multiplex PCR; TCRdb lists only in-frame clones, some missing. The sample shows about 73,000 clones, 80% to 90% of them seen only once. The material sequenced was peripheral blood. The receptors come from a man older than 75 with acute or convalescent COVID-19.

The chain couples TRBV11-1 to TRBJ2-3; D is perhaps TRBD1 (5 bases). Per germline, CDR1 SGHAT and CDR2 FQDESV (reference sequence). This CDR3 is 15 amino acids long. The V end was cut by 0 bases, the J end by 4 bases, with 11 bases between. The CDR3 protein is CASSLAGQGADTQYF. The CDR3, as DNA: TGTGCCAGCAGCTTAGCAGGGCAGGGTGCAGATACGCAGTATTTT.

The chain carries TRBV2 and TRBJ2-5; no firm D call. V lost 2 bases and J 5 bases, leaving 12 bases between the germline ends. Germline CDR1 SNHLY, CDR2 FYNNEI. The CDR3 contains 14 residues. CDR3 DNA: TGTGCCAGCAGTGAAAACAGCCCCCGGGAGACCCAGTACTTC. Protein sequence: CASSENSPRETQYF.

The V call is TRBV5-6, the J call TRBJ2-7; TRBD1 matches at 7 bases. CDR1 SGHDT and CDR2 YYEEEE come from the germline V gene. Trimming cost V 2 bases and J 5 bases; bases outside gene matches: 10. CDR3 size: 15 residues. The DNA of the CDR3 is TGTGCCAGCAGCTTCGGCGGACAGGTTGGGAACGAGCAGTACTTC. It is translated as CASSFGGQVGNEQYF.

This clone was observed a single time. The chain joins TRBV2 to TRBJ2-3; TRBD1 matches at 7 bases. The CDR3 runs to 15 residues. V lost 3 bases to trimming and J lost 2 bases; unmatched junction nucleotides: 5. The germline V gene has CDR1 SNHLY and CDR2 FYNNEI. The CDR3 DNA sequence: TGTGCCAGCAGTGATGACAGGGAGTACACAGATACGCAGTATTTT. Amino acids: CASSDDREYTDTQYF. The full variable domain, its missing parts supplied by reference TRBV2 and TRBJ2-3, is EPEVTQTPSHQVTQMGQEVILRCVPISNHLYFYWYRQILGQKVEFLVSFYNNEISEKSEIFDDQFSVERPDGSNFTLKIRSTKLEDSAMYFCASSDDREYTDTQYFGPGTRLTVL.

This clone has more than one count but fewer than ten. The rearrangement joins TRBV2 to TRBJ1-5; D not certain. V dropped 4 bases and J dropped 4 bases, with 8 bases sitting between them. CDR3 length: 13 amino acids. From germline, CDR1 is SNHLY and CDR2 FYNNEI. CDR3 region: CASSVERNQPQHF. CDR3 coding DNA: TGTGCCAGCAGTGTAGAACGGAATCAGCCCCAGCATTTT.

The rearrangement uses TRBV2 and TRBJ2-3, with 7 positions matching TRBD2. Losses at the gene ends were 5 bases for V and 6 bases for J; bases not matched to a gene: 5. There are 13 residues in the CDR3. The germline CDR1 and CDR2 sequences are SNHLY and FYNNEI. Here the CDR3 reads CASSYGLDDTQYF. The CDR3 DNA reads as TGTGCCAGCAGTTATGGACTAGACGATACGCAGTATTTT.

This chain joins TRBV6-5 and TRBJ1-6; the D gene is possibly TRBD1 (5 bases). The V gene lost 2 bases and the J gene lost 9 bases, with 5 bases spanning the gap. From germline, CDR1 is MNHEY and CDR2 SVGAGI. The CDR3 consists of 12 residues. CDR3 protein: CASSYRGSPLHF. CDR3 coding DNA: TGTGCCAGCAGTTACAGGGGTTCACCCCTCCACTTT.

The chain combines TRBV30 with TRBJ2-1; D is unresolved. Germline V lookup: CDR1 GTSNPN, CDR2 SVGIG (reference sequence). CDR3 length: 12 amino acids. The germline V and J ends were trimmed by 2 bases and 4 bases, with 6 bases remaining between them. As DNA, the CDR3 is TGTGCCTGGAGTCCGAGTTACAATGAGCAGTTCTTC. Amino acids: CAWSPSYNEQFF.

This clone was recorded a few times. Germline and junction disagree at one end, which may indicate a read error. The CDR3 protein is CASSPRRESGRAYNEQFF. CDR3 DNA: TGCGCCAGCAGCCCGCGGCGGGAGAGCGGGAGGGCCTATAATGAGCAGTTCTTC. The rearrangement joins TRBV5-1 to TRBJ2-1; 10 nucleotides align to TRBD2. CDR3 size: 18 residues. Per the germline V gene, CDR1 is SGHRS and CDR2 is YFSETQ. The whole variable domain, filled in from reference TRBV5-1 and TRBJ2-1, reads KAGVTQTPRYLIKTRGQQVTLSCSPISGHRSVSWYQQTPGQGLQFLFEYFSETQRNKGNFPGRFSGRQFSNSRSEMNVSTLELGDSALYLCASSPRRESGRAYNEQFFGPGTRLTVL.

This chain joins TRBV4-1 and TRBJ1-2; TRBD1 is a possible D gene (6 bases). The CDR3 has 16 residues. CDR1 and CDR2 from the germline V gene are MGHRA and YSYEKL. Trimming stripped 0 bases from V and 8 bases from J, with 19 bases between. CDR3 sequence: CASSQDLGRQGMGYTF. The DNA of the CDR3 is TGCGCCAGCAGCCAAGATTTGGGTAGGCAGGGGATGGGCTACACCTTC.

The chain combines TRBV2 with TRBJ1-4; no reliable D call. This CDR3 is built from 14 residues. Germline V gives CDR1 SNHLY, CDR2 FYNNEI. V dropped 6 bases and J dropped 5 bases, with 13 bases sitting between them. DNA of the CDR3: TGTGCCAGCAGCTTCGCAGTGAACAATGAAAAACTGTTTTTT. The encoded protein is CASSFAVNNEKLFF.

This chain uses TRBV7-2 with TRBJ1-5; D is undetermined. Between the trimmed V and J ends, which lost 5 bases and 0 bases, there was a span of 11 bases. The CDR3 covers 15 residues. Germline V lookup: CDR1 SGHTA, CDR2 FQGNSA. The CDR3 loop reads CASSLLGDSNQPQHF. As DNA, the CDR3 is TGTGCCAGCAGCCTCCTCGGGGATAGCAATCAGCCCCAGCATTTT.

The chain recombines TRBV10-2 with TRBJ2-7; TRBD1 agrees at 10 bases. In germline, CDR1 is WSHSY, CDR2 SAAADI. The CDR3 is made up of 16 amino acids. V lost 1 base to trimming and J lost 0 bases; unmatched junction nucleotides: 3. CDR3 sequence: CASSELGQGSSYEQYF. The CDR3 DNA reads as TGCGCCAGCAGTGAGTTGGGACAGGGGAGCTCCTACGAGCAGTACTTC.

V and J are TRBV11-3 and TRBJ2-1; 8 bases agree with TRBD2. The ends lost 5 bases at V and 6 bases at J; junction bases unmatched: 18. The CDR3 loop spans 18 amino acids. CDR1 and CDR2 from the germline V gene are SGHNT and YENEEA. In nucleotides, the CDR3 is TGTGCCAGCAGCCCTGGCCCTCGTTGGGTAGCGGGACCCAATGAGCAGTTCTTC. Translated, it gives CASSPGPRWVAGPNEQFF.

J is TRBJ2-4 and V is TRBV7-9; TRBD2 aligns across 7 bases. V lost 5 bases and J lost 9; bases outside the gene matches: 13. The CDR3 extends over 15 amino acids. CDR1 is SEHNR and CDR2 is FQNEAQ in the germline V gene (reference sequence). The CDR3 protein is CASSPEQGLNSIQYF. CDR3 bases: TGTGCCAGCAGCCCAGAGCAGGGACTAAATAGCATTCAGTACTTC.

V usage is TRBV18 and J usage is TRBJ2-1; no firm D call. This CDR3 is 12 amino acids long. CDR1 and CDR2 from the germline V gene are KGHSH and LQKENI. V lost 3 bases and J 15 bases, leaving 15 bases between the germline ends. DNA of the CDR3: TGTGCCAGCTCACCCCCCGAGGTCAAGCTGTTCTTC. Residues: CASSPPEVKLFF.